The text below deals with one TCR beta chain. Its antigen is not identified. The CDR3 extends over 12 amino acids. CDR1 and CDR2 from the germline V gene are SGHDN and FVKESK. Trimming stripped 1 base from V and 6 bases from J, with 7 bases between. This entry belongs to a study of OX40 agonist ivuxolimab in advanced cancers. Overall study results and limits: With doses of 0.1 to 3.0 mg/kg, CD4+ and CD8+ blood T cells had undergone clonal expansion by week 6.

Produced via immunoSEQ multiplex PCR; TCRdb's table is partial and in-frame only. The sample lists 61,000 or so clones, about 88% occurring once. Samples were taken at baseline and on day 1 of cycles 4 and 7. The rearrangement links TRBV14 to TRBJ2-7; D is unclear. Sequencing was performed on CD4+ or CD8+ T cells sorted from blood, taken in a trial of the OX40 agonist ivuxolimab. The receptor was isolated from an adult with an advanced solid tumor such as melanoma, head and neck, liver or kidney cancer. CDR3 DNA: TGTGCCAGCAGCCAAGTTGTAGGCGAGCAGTACTTC. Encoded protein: CASSQVVGEQYF. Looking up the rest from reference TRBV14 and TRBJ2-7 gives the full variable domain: EAGVTQFPSHSVIEKGQTVTLRCDPISGHDNLYWYRRVMGKEIKFLLHFVKESKQDESGMPNNRFLAERTGGTYSTLKVQPAELEDSGVYFCASSQVVGEQYFGPGTRLTVT.